The T cell receptor beta chain under discussion was sequenced for a study of blood T cells in healthy people across ages. To note about this clonotype: What it recognizes is unknown.

Findings of the study overall: The long-lived group displayed more naive CD4+ cells, plus higher diversity, than the aged donors did. With age, beta diversity per million T cells declined roughly linearly, significantly by over 35.

Then a second PCR, running about 6 to 12 cycles, was carried out with a sample-barcoded 5' primer and a J-beta primer mix. The authors tagged each cDNA molecule using a template-switch adaptor with 12 random nucleotides. Any given sample supplied a minimum of 3 million CDR3-containing paired-end reads. TCRdb reprocessed the 5' RACE reads via MiXCR and lists one record per CDR3 protein. The sample holds approximately 800,000 distinct CDR3 sequences; around 50% are singletons and the top ten take around 25%. V shed 5 bases and J 3 bases; nucleotides not matched to a gene: 6. CDR3 length: 14 residues. Per germline, CDR1 SEHNR and CDR2 FQNEAQ (reference sequence).

The chain has TRBV7-9 and TRBJ1-2; 7 bases match TRBD1. Material for sequencing was blood. The clonotype comes from a man aged 40-50 years in good health. CDR3 sequence (DNA): TGTGCCAGCAGCGAAGCCACAGGGGACTATGGCTACACCTTC. Translated: CASSEATGDYGYTF.